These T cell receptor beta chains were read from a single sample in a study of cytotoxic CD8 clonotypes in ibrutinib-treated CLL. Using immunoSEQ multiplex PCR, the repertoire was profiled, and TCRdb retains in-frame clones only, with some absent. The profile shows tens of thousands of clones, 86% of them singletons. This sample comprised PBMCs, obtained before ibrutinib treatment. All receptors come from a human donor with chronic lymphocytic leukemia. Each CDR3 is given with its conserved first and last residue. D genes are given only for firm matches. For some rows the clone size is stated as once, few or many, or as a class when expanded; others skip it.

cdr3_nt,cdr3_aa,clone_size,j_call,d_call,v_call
TGTGCCAGCAGCTTTCGGAGACAGGGTAACCATGAGCAGTTCTTC,CASSFRRQGNHEQFF,-,TRBJ2-1,TRBD1,TRBV11-3
TGCGCCAGCAGCTCAATGGGGGGGAACACTGAAGCTTTCTTT,CASSSMGGNTEAFF,-,TRBJ1-1,-,TRBV5-1
TGTGCCAGCACCCGGCAAGGGCATTTGAACACTGAAGCTTTCTTT,CASTRQGHLNTEAFF,once,TRBJ1-1,-,TRBV28
TGTGCCACCCTAATCGGAGGGGGAAACAGTGAAAAACTGTTTTTT,CATLIGGGNSEKLFF,-,TRBJ1-4,-,TRBV28
TGTGCCAGCAGCTTCACCCCGGTCCAGCGGGGTAACACAGATACGCAGTATTTT,CASSFTPVQRGNTDTQYF,-,TRBJ2-3,TRBD2,TRBV7-6
TGTGCCAGCAGTTGGGACAGGGATGGAAACACCATATATTTT,CASSWDRDGNTIYF,-,TRBJ1-3,TRBD1,TRBV7-9
TGCAGCGTTGTTATGACTAATGAAAAACTGTTTTTT,CSVVMTNEKLFF,once,TRBJ1-4,-,TRBV29-1
TGTGCCAGCAGTTACCCTGGTGGGTCCTACGAGCAGTACTTC,CASSYPGGSYEQYF,-,TRBJ2-7,-,TRBV6-6
TGTGCCAGCAGTGAAGGGTCTGGGGGATGGTATGGCTACACCTTC,CASSEGSGGWYGYTF,few,TRBJ1-2,-,TRBV25-1
TGTGCCAGCAGCTTCTACCGGCAGGGGTTAGCTACGCAGTATTTT,CASSFYRQGLATQYF,few,TRBJ2-3,-,TRBV27
TGTGCCAGCATCGGGCCGTCAGGAGAGGGCACTGAAGCTTTCTTT,CASIGPSGEGTEAFF,-,TRBJ1-1,-,TRBV11-3
TGTGCCAGCAGTTACTCACAGCGTTTTGAAGCTTTCTTT,CASSYSQRFEAFF,-,TRBJ1-1,-,TRBV6-6
TGTGCCAGCATCTTCGACGACAGCATGAACACTGAAGCTTTCTTT,CASIFDDSMNTEAFF,-,TRBJ1-1,-,TRBV2
TGTGCCAGCAGCTGGCAACAGGGGGGTGTCCCCGGCGGGAGTAACACCGGGGAGCTGTTTTTT,CASSWQQGGVPGGSNTGELFF,-,TRBJ2-2,-,TRBV7-8
TGTGCCAGCAGTTCCACGACTAGCGGGAAGAGAGAGCAGTACTTC,CASSSTTSGKREQYF,-,TRBJ2-7,TRBD2,TRBV6-5